This TCR beta chain was sequenced during a study of blood T cell repertoires in COVID-19. Study at large: Both acute and convalescent COVID-19 samples were obtained from the United States, Italy and Spain.

Libraries were prepared by immunoSEQ multiplex PCR; TCRdb keeps only in-frame clonotypes and omits some of them. The data show about 180,000 clones, 80% to 90% seen once. J lost 4 bases, V lost 4 bases, and 18 bases had no gene match. Germline V gives CDR1 SQVTM, CDR2 ANQGSEA. The CDR3 has 19 residues. The chain joins TRBV29-1 to TRBJ1-3; 11 bases are shared with TRBD1. The TCR was taken from a man aged 60 to 75 with acute or convalescent COVID-19. The material sequenced was peripheral blood. CDR3 residues: CSVGVPDGTGGRRGNTIYF. CDR3 coding DNA: TGCAGCGTTGGGGTACCGGACGGGACAGGGGGTCGGAGAGGAAACACCATATATTTT.